This T cell receptor (beta chain) was recovered during a study of T cells in Graves' hyperthyroidism and ophthalmopathy (dated by TCRdb to between 2018 and 2020). For the wider study: Peripheral blood was collected at initial diagnosis, before any treatment. Prospective prediction of ophthalmopathy was tested in an independent validation cohort of 18 hyperthyroidism patients and approximately 17 patients who later progressed to ophthalmopathy. The 85 to 100 discovery patients were randomly split 7:3 into training and test sets. According to the paper, TCR Vbeta CDR3 sequencing was carried out on approximately 140 peripheral blood samples, which came from some 41 ophthalmopathy, roughly 75 hyperthyroidism and about 17 progressor patients. In roughly six Graves' hyperthyroidism patients, the study also compared T-cell repertoires from thyroid tissue with T-cell repertoires from blood. Once sampling was done, hyperthyroidism patients were given methimazole at a starting dose of 30 mg daily, whereas ophthalmopathy patients were given high-dose intravenous methylprednisolone. To identify TCR V-J signatures that set the groups apart, the researchers used a discovery cohort of 100 patients, made up of under 45 with Graves' ophthalmopathy and about 55 with stable Graves' hyperthyroidism. Results the study describes overall, beyond this receptor: Ophthalmopathy was separated from stable hyperthyroidism by a 13 V-J signature model, with 87.88% sensitivity and approximately 81% specificity obtained in cross-validation and 80%/75% obtained in testing. No statistical method was used to fix the sample size in advance, and group allocation was not hidden from the investigators. Blood samples also contained most of the expanded thyroid clonotypes (frequency above 0.001), which suggests that blood repertoires may reflect thyroid immune responses. In validation, the model predicted progression to ophthalmopathy with 55% to 71% sensitivity and 72.22% specificity, a median of 6.5 months before onset.

Amplification of TCR beta CDR3 regions was carried out from RNA transcripts. For the first round of RT-PCR on the TCR CDR3, the HTBI primer set was used together with the Qiagen OneStep RT-PCR kit. Libraries were constructed in a second round of multiplex PCR, after which size selection and purification were carried out. Paired-end sequencing of the libraries was performed with 100 bp reads on an Illumina HiSeq2000. Per the authors' processing: SOAPnuke was used to process the raw data, with reads discarded if the reads contained adapters or uncalled bases, had a mean Phred below 15, or lacked an exact constant-primer or identifier match. High-quality paired reads were merged using COPE v1.2.5, and each unique nucleotide sequence was defined as a clonotype. MiTCR v1.1 was used to align the clonotypes against IMGT TRBV, TRBD and TRBJ reference segments. The analysis was restricted to V-J combinations with a frequency above 0.0001, which together covered 99% to 99.2% of the repertoires. A TCS score was defined as the ratio of F50 (clonal expansion) to E x V (chaos), with BLOSUM62-based TCRdist applied between CDR3 peptides within each V-J. Welch's t-statistics and random forest reduced around 550 V-J features to 10 to 15, which were used in a naive Bayes classifier (R e1071). Starting from the raw public reads, TCRdb applied fastp trimming at Q25, assembled clones with MiXCR and retained in-frame beta chains. Rows with one shared CDR3 protein collapse into an entry with the most common genes and DNA. Clone size and V and J calls follow TCRdb, not the original study. The sample table shows around 200,000 distinct CDR3 sequences, and approximately 20% are seen once. The ten largest clones add up to about two fifths of the sample.

This clonotype was detected many times. Its antigen has not been determined. Base qualities are not provided; no much larger clone lies one nucleotide away. The germline V gene specifies MDHEN as CDR1 and SYDVKM as CDR2. V and J are trimmed by 7 bases and 5 bases, and the gene matches miss 7 bases of the junction. Inclusive of the bounding cysteine and phenylalanine, the CDR3 is 13 residues long. This entry keeps only the CDR3 DNA: 39 bases, framed from base 1. Stable Graves' hyperthyroidism was defined as no progression to ophthalmopathy during 18 months of follow-up. Hyperthyroidism patients were newly diagnosed, had a disease duration of under 2 months, and were aged 18 to 65 years. Any patient with an uncontrolled infection, another autoimmune disease, pregnancy or lactation was excluded. Clinical symptoms, serum thyroxine and TRAb, thyroid ultrasound, and orbital computed tomography formed the basis for the diagnoses. PBMCs were separated from roughly 9.6 ml of fresh peripheral blood using Ficoll-Paque density gradient centrifugation. Total RNA was extracted using Trizol reagent, and RNA quality was assessed on an Agilent 2100 Bioanalyzer.

The origin of this receptor is a man aged 40-50 years with Graves' hyperthyroidism. Here the chain combines TRBV28 and TRBJ2-5; TRBD1 matches 7 bases in the middle. Sequencing was done on a sample of blood. The base sequence is TGTGCCAGCAAGCTACAGGGGATGGAGACCCAGTACTTC. Its translation is CASKLQGMETQYF.